The sample holds many counts of the clone carrying this T cell receptor (beta chain). This record comes from a study of T cells after yellow fever vaccination. There are 14 residues in the CDR3. The trim removed 2 bases at V and 5 bases at J, leaving 5 bases unmatched. Germline V gene sequence: CDR1 SQVTM, CDR2 ANQGSEA. Using its own MiXCR run on the 5' RACE reads, TCRdb lists one record per CDR3 protein. The sample has 150,000 to 200,000 distinct CDR3 sequences, over 7% seen once; the top ten hold about a third. V usage is TRBV29-1 and J usage is TRBJ2-3, with 9 nucleotides matching TRBD2. The receptor's source is a man aged 18 to 29 who received the YFV17D yellow fever vaccine. This specimen consisted of CD8+ T cells sorted from PBMCs, obtained 45 days after the yellow fever booster vaccination. The CDR3 here is CSVELAGHGDTQYF. CDR3 DNA sequence: TGCAGCGTTGAACTAGCGGGGCACGGAGATACGCAGTATTTT.